Reported below is one T cell receptor (beta chain). Vbeta (60) and Jbeta (13) primers were used in the PCR. Only in-frame clones appear in the TCRdb table, and some are missing; sequencing was by immunoSEQ multiplex PCR. The sample lists around 90,000 clones; around 86% were seen once. This sample stems from a study of cytomegalovirus exposure and HLA in healthy donors. V lost 3 bases and J 4 bases, leaving 12 bases between the germline ends. Germline CDR1 is KGHSH and CDR2 is LQKENI. The CDR3 is made up of 14 amino acids. The V and J genes are TRBV18 and TRBJ2-5; the D gene is possibly TRBD2 (6 bases). The sequenced sample consisted of PBMCs. This receptor was identified in a man aged 25-40 years in good health and CMV-seropositive. Written as DNA, the CDR3 is TGTGCCAGCTCACCGAATAGCGGAGGAGAGACCCAGTACTTC. Translated, it gives CASSPNSGGETQYF. Full variable domain (missing parts from reference TRBV18 and TRBJ2-5): NAGVMQNPRHLVRRRGQEARLRCSPMKGHSHVYWYRQLPEEGLKFMVYLQKENIIDESGMPKERFSAEFPKEGPSILRIQQVVRGDSAAYFCASSPNSGGETQYFGPGTRLLVL.